The rows below give T cell receptor beta chains drawn from one sample of a study of early T cells in non-severe SARS-CoV-2 infection. TCRdb reprocessed the 5' RACE reads via MiXCR and lists one record per CDR3 protein. Of over 50,000 distinct CDR3 sequences in the sample, about 9.9% were seen once. Sequencing was done on a sample of whole blood. These receptors were taken from an adult who was a healthcare worker with PCR-confirmed SARS-CoV-2 infection or an uninfected control (not recorded which). Each CDR3 is given with its conserved first and last residue. The D gene is left open where the match is weak. A row's size may be missing; if present it is once, few, many or a size class.

j_call d_call v_call clone_size cdr3_aa cdr3_nt
TRBJ2-3 - TRBV20-1 - CSALGGPTDTQYF TGCAGTGCTCTGGGGGGGCCCACAGATACGCAGTATTTT
TRBJ2-1 TRBD2 TRBV12-3/TRBV12-4 many CASLLAGGNNEQFF TGTGCCAGCCTTCTAGCGGGGGGGAATAATGAGCAGTTCTTC
TRBJ1-1 TRBD1 TRBV4-1 many CASSQKIGQGRGDTEAFF TGCGCCAGCAGCCAAAAAATAGGACAGGGGCGCGGGGACACTGAAGCTTTCTTT
TRBJ2-2 TRBD1 TRBV7-9 - CASGPETGQGDTGELFF TGTGCCAGCGGCCCCGAGACTGGACAGGGGGACACCGGGGAGCTGTTTTTT
TRBJ2-4 TRBD2 TRBV4-2 few CASSQEVLAGGNIQYF TGTGCCAGCAGCCAAGAGGTACTAGCGGGGGGAAACATTCAGTACTTC
TRBJ2-2 - TRBV6-6 few CASTPGTNTGELFF TGTGCCAGCACCCCCGGGACCAACACCGGGGAGCTGTTTTTT
TRBJ2-1 - TRBV20-1 - CSARGWYNEQFF TGCAGTGCTAGGGGGTGGTACAATGAGCAGTTCTTC
TRBJ2-4 - TRBV27 - CASSTGELAKNIQYF TGTGCCAGCAGTACAGGTGAACTAGCCAAAAACATTCAGTACTTC
TRBJ1-6 TRBD1 TRBV18 few CASSPGQTKNSPLHF TGTGCCAGCTCACCGGGACAGACGAAAAATTCACCCCTCCACTTT
TRBJ2-5 TRBD2 TRBV11-2 many CASSSFGQILAGKETQYF TGTGCCAGCAGCTCCTTTGGCCAGATACTAGCGGGGAAAGAGACCCAGTACTTC
TRBJ1-2 TRBD1 TRBV5-1 - CASSPRGQGSGNGYTF TGCGCCAGCAGCCCACGGGGACAGGGGAGTGGAAATGGCTACACCTTC
TRBJ1-4 - TRBV7-2 few CASSLGVPLEKLFF TGTGCCAGCAGCTTAGGGGTCCCCCTTGAAAAACTGTTTTTT
TRBJ1-1 - TRBV27 - CASSFATANTEAFF TGTGCCAGCAGTTTCGCGACAGCGAACACTGAAGCTTTCTTT
TRBJ1-2 - TRBV29-1 few CSVEERRNYGYTF TGCAGCGTTGAAGAGCGGAGGAACTATGGCTACACCTTC
TRBJ1-1 TRBD1 TRBV20-1 many CSARGTGSNTEAFF TGCAGTGCTAGAGGGACAGGTAGCAACACTGAAGCTTTCTTT
TRBJ1-2 TRBD1 TRBV4-1 few CASSRTLEGQGLGYTF TGCGCCAGCAGCCGGACATTGGAAGGACAGGGGTTAGGCTACACCTTC
TRBJ2-3 - TRBV20-1 many CSAYRSTDTQYF TGCAGTGCTTACAGGTCCACAGATACGCAGTATTTT
TRBJ2-3 - TRBV19 - CASSKSPADTQYF TGTGCCAGTAGTAAGTCTCCGGCAGATACGCAGTATTTT
TRBJ1-4 - TRBV7-9 many CASSSLGVPGANEKLFF TGTGCCAGCAGCTCCCTGGGTGTACCGGGGGCTAATGAAAAACTGTTTTTT
TRBJ1-2 - TRBV6-5 - CASSYGPGRDGYTF TGTGCCAGCAGTTATGGGCCAGGGAGGGATGGCTACACCTTC
TRBJ2-5 TRBD2 TRBV5-4 - CASSLTLRLAGGIETQYF TGTGCCAGTAGCTTAACCCTAAGACTAGCGGGGGGTATAGAGACCCAGTACTTC
TRBJ2-1 - TRBV2 - CASSERGASNNEQFF TGTGCCAGCAGTGAACGGGGGGCGTCCAACAATGAGCAGTTCTTC
TRBJ1-2 - TRBV19 - CASRPGTNNYGYTF TGTGCCAGTAGACCCGGGACCAATAACTATGGCTACACCTTC
TRBJ2-4 TRBD2 TRBV27 many CASSRTSGQRGAKNIQYF TGTGCCAGCAGTCGGACTAGCGGACAACGGGGAGCCAAAAACATTCAGTACTTC
TRBJ2-2 TRBD1 TRBV12-3/TRBV12-4 few CASSPPGQTGELFF TGTGCCAGCAGTCCCCCGGGACAGACCGGGGAGCTGTTTTTT
TRBJ1-2 - TRBV7-9 - CASSLAFGGGRPYGYTF TGTGCCAGCAGCTTAGCGTTCGGCGGGGGGCGTCCTTATGGCTACACCTTC
TRBJ2-1 TRBD2 TRBV5-1 few CASSPGLVGNEQFF TGCGCCAGCAGCCCGGGACTAGTAGGCAATGAGCAGTTCTTC
TRBJ1-4 - TRBV2 - CASRLQGGREKLFF TGTGCCAGCAGATTACAGGGAGGCCGTGAAAAACTGTTTTTT
TRBJ1-3 TRBD1 TRBV2 - CASRSGTGGNTIYF TGTGCCAGCAGGTCCGGGACAGGGGGAAACACCATATATTTT
TRBJ2-2 TRBD1 TRBV6-6 many CASTTGQTGSGELFF TGTGCCAGCACCACTGGACAGACAGGGTCGGGGGAGCTGTTTTTT
TRBJ1-1 - TRBV6-1 - CASSEVGGTEAFF TGTGCCAGCAGTGAAGTTGGGGGCACTGAAGCTTTCTTT
TRBJ2-5 TRBD2 TRBV5-6 many CASSTRGSEETQYF TGTGCCAGCAGCACGCGGGGGTCAGAAGAGACCCAGTACTTC
TRBJ2-1 - TRBV5-1 - CASSAYNEQFF TGCGCCAGCAGCGCCTACAATGAGCAGTTCTTC
TRBJ2-1 - TRBV21-1 few CASSINPGGNYNEQFF TGTGCCAGCAGCATAAATCCAGGGGGAAACTACAATGAGCAGTTCTTC
TRBJ2-2 - TRBV5-5 - CASSLQNTGELFF TGTGCCAGCAGCTTACAAAACACCGGGGAGCTGTTTTTT
TRBJ2-1 - TRBV11-2 many CASSLGVRAGEQFF TGTGCCAGCAGCTTAGGCGTTAGGGCCGGTGAGCAGTTCTTC
TRBJ2-5 - TRBV6-6 many CASSPTNPGAKETQYF TGTGCCAGCAGTCCTACAAACCCCGGGGCAAAAGAGACCCAGTACTTC
TRBJ1-2 TRBD1 TRBV6-1 - CAITRPGGAASNYGYTF TGTGCCATAACGCGTCCAGGGGGCGCCGCTTCGAACTATGGCTACACCTTC
TRBJ1-5 - TRBV30 once CAWSVGLPGNQPQHF TGTGCCTGGAGTGTAGGCTTGCCAGGAAATCAGCCCCAGCATTTT
TRBJ2-2 - TRBV19 few CASSIPALGRTPGSCFF -
TRBJ2-5 TRBD2 TRBV2 many CASSELNPQRGKETQYF TGTGCCAGCAGTGAATTAAATCCCCAGCGGGGGAAAGAGACCCAGTACTTC
TRBJ2-2 - TRBV18 few CASSPPDRLTGELFF TGTGCCAGCTCACCACCGGACAGACTTACCGGGGAGCTGTTTTTT
TRBJ1-1 - TRBV14 many CASSPHQGLTEAFF TGTGCCAGCAGCCCCCACCAGGGGCTCACTGAAGCTTTCTTT
TRBJ1-1 TRBD1 TRBV3-1 few CASSPGQPAEAFF TGTGCCAGCAGCCCGGGACAGCCCGCGGAAGCTTTCTTT
TRBJ1-1 - TRBV3-1 many CASSQDIRSEAFF TGTGCCAGCAGCCAAGATATCAGGTCTGAAGCTTTCTTT
TRBJ1-2 TRBD1 TRBV13 - CASSLGQGYGYTF TGTGCCAGCAGCTTGGGACAGGGCTATGGCTACACCTTC
TRBJ2-2 - TRBV11-2 - CASSRIIRQTDTGELFF TGTGCCAGCAGCCGCATTATAAGACAGACGGACACCGGGGAGCTGTTTTTT
TRBJ2-3 TRBD2 TRBV9 few CASNERGSTDTQYF TGTGCCAGCAACGAGCGGGGAAGCACAGATACGCAGTATTTT
TRBJ2-1 TRBD2 TRBV15 many CATSGELAGVSYNEQFF TGTGCCACCAGCGGGGAACTAGCGGGGGTCTCCTACAATGAGCAGTTCTTC
TRBJ1-2 - TRBV29-1 - CSVAVSPNYGYTF TGCAGCGTTGCGGTCAGCCCTAACTATGGCTACACCTTC
TRBJ1-4 - TRBV3-1 - CASSQGNRVEEKLFF TGTGCCAGCAGCCAAGGAAACAGGGTGGAAGAAAAACTGTTTTTT
TRBJ2-3 TRBD1 TRBV12-3/TRBV12-4 - CASSLGQASTDTQYF TGTGCCAGCAGCCTCGGACAGGCAAGCACAGATACGCAGTATTTT
TRBJ2-2 TRBD1 TRBV24-1 few CATDDGQGPTGELFF TGTGCCACCGATGATGGACAGGGCCCCACCGGGGAGCTGTTTTTT
TRBJ2-2 TRBD2 TRBV19 - CASSSGGGAIGTGELFF TGTGCCAGTAGTTCGGGCGGGGGGGCCATTGGCACCGGGGAGCTGTTTTTT
TRBJ1-6 - TRBV19 - CATRRDPTGSPLHF TGTGCCACCAGACGGGACCCCACAGGTTCACCCCTCCACTTT